The rows below give T cell receptor beta chains drawn from one sample of a study of beta chain features in type 1 diabetes. Measured with immunoSEQ multiplex PCR; TCRdb has only the in-frame clones, and not every one. The data hold fewer than 200,000 clones, with 10% to 15% observed a single time. Specimen: central memory CD4+ T cells from blood. All receptors come from a woman younger than 30 in good health. Each CDR3 is given with its conserved first and last residue. A D gene is named only where the DNA matches it firmly. Clone size is not always given. Where it is, it says once, few, many or a class for expanded clones.

v_call,clone_size,d_call,j_call,cdr3_aa,cdr3_nt
TRBV27,few,NA,TRBJ2-7,CASSDRSYYEQYF,TGTGCCAGCAGTGACAGGTCATACTACGAGCAGTACTTC
TRBV10-3,NA,NA,TRBJ2-3,CAISEQGSTDTQYF,TGTGCCATCAGTGAACAGGGTAGCACAGATACGCAGTATTTT
TRBV7-2,NA,TRBD2,TRBJ2-7,CASSRRLAGGRDEQYF,TGTGCCAGCAGCCGCCGACTAGCGGGAGGTCGAGACGAGCAGTACTTC
TRBV30,few,NA,TRBJ1-2,CAWTTGGVGYGYTF,TGTGCCTGGACCACGGGGGGGGTCGGCTATGGCTACACCTTC
TRBV7-3,few,TRBD2,TRBJ2-2,CASSLRLAGDTGELFF,TGTGCCAGCAGCTTACGACTAGCGGGAGACACCGGGGAGCTGTTTTTT
TRBV18,NA,TRBD1,TRBJ1-2,CASSPGTGGGYTF,TGTGCCAGCTCACCGGGGACAGGGGGCGGCTACACCTTC
TRBV5-1,NA,TRBD2,TRBJ2-5,CASSGGLVAPETQYF,TGCGCCAGCAGCGGGGGACTAGTGGCCCCGGAGACCCAGTACTTC
TRBV14,NA,NA,TRBJ1-2,CASSPHGGVWGYTF,TGTGCCAGCAGCCCCCACGGGGGTGTCTGGGGCTACACCTTC
TRBV18,NA,NA,TRBJ2-1,CASSPPGRSYNEQFF,TGTGCCAGCTCACCTCCGGGAAGGTCCTACAATGAGCAGTTCTTC
TRBV19,NA,NA,TRBJ2-6,CASRHTGFAPDSGANVLTF,TGTGCCAGTAGACACACGGGTTTCGCGCCGGACTCTGGGGCCAACGTCCTGACTTTC
TRBV30,NA,NA,TRBJ1-1,CAWSKDSLNTEAFF,TGTGCCTGGAGCAAGGACAGCTTGAACACTGAAGCTTTCTTT
TRBV9,NA,NA,TRBJ1-1,CASSAPPPSPGAFF,TGTGCCAGCAGCGCCCCCCCACCTTCTCCGGGGGCTTTCTTT
TRBV28,many,TRBD2,TRBJ2-3,CASSPGYWTSGRSTDTQYF,TGTGCCAGCAGTCCCGGATACTGGACTAGCGGGAGGAGCACAGATACGCAGTATTTT
TRBV13,NA,NA,TRBJ1-1,CASSVAGANTEAFF,TGTGCCAGCAGCGTAGCAGGGGCGAACACTGAAGCTTTCTTT
TRBV7-2,few,TRBD1,TRBJ1-1,CATATGENTEAFF,TGTGCCACCGCGACAGGGGAGAACACTGAAGCTTTCTTT
TRBV27,NA,NA,TRBJ1-5,CASSFRRRQPQHF,TGTGCCAGCAGTTTTCGGCGGAGGCAGCCCCAGCATTTT
TRBV28,NA,TRBD2,TRBJ2-7,CASSLATRAGAHEQYF,TGTGCCAGCAGTTTAGCTACACGGGCGGGAGCCCACGAGCAGTACTTC
TRBV7-9,NA,TRBD1,TRBJ1-1,CASSLASGGGMNTEAFF,TGTGCCAGCAGCTTAGCGTCAGGGGGCGGGATGAACACTGAAGCTTTCTTT
TRBV7-9,few,NA,TRBJ2-5,CASRTAPQETQYF,TGTGCCAGCAGGACAGCTCCTCAAGAGACCCAGTACTTC
TRBV7-9,few,NA,TRBJ2-5,CASSPTTEKETQYF,TGTGCCAGCAGCCCAACGACAGAAAAAGAGACCCAGTACTTC
TRBV7-7,few,TRBD1,TRBJ2-2,CASSFGQGTGELFF,TGTGCTAGCAGTTTCGGACAGGGGACCGGGGAGCTGTTTTTT
TRBV28,NA,NA,TRBJ1-4,CASRGVLGEKLFF,TGTGCCAGCCGGGGGGTGTTGGGTGAAAAACTGTTTTTT
TRBV7-3,once,TRBD2,TRBJ2-1,CASSPGLAYEQFF,TGTGCCAGCAGCCCGGGACTAGCGTATGAGCAGTTCTTC
TRBV28,NA,TRBD1,TRBJ2-7,CASRLPTGNEQYF,TGTGCCAGCAGACTACCGACAGGGAACGAGCAGTACTTC
TRBV9,few,TRBD2,TRBJ2-3,CASSVDGAGGGADTQYF,TGTGCCAGCAGCGTAGACGGAGCGGGAGGTGGGGCAGATACGCAGTATTTT
TRBV5-6,few,NA,TRBJ2-2,CASSLEGANTGELFF,TGTGCCAGCAGCTTGGAGGGAGCGAACACCGGGGAGCTGTTTTTT
TRBV30,few,NA,TRBJ2-3,CACRSQGGSTDTQYF,TGTGCCTGCCGAAGTCAGGGTGGGTCTACAGATACGCAGTATTTT
TRBV27,NA,TRBD1,TRBJ1-4,CASSLSTGVMGEKLFF,TGTGCCAGCAGCCTCTCCACAGGGGTCATGGGCGAAAAACTGTTTTTT
TRBV7-2,few,TRBD1,TRBJ2-5,CASNLQQGPPLATQYF,TGTGCCAGCAACCTACAACAGGGGCCCCCGCTCGCGACCCAGTACTTC
TRBV5-4,NA,NA,TRBJ2-5,CASSSGGLAGSLETQYF,TGTGCCAGCAGCTCAGGGGGATTAGCGGGATCGTTGGAGACCCAGTACTTC
TRBV19,NA,TRBD2,TRBJ2-2,CASKGTSPRGTGELFF,TGTGCCAGTAAGGGGACTAGCCCGCGAGGCACCGGGGAGCTGTTTTTT
TRBV2,NA,NA,TRBJ1-2,CASTRTANGGYTF,TGTGCCAGCACAAGGACAGCCAACGGGGGCTACACCTTC
TRBV7-3,NA,TRBD1,TRBJ2-2,CASSSGQGNTGELFF,TGTGCCAGCAGCTCCGGACAGGGGAACACCGGGGAGCTGTTTTTT